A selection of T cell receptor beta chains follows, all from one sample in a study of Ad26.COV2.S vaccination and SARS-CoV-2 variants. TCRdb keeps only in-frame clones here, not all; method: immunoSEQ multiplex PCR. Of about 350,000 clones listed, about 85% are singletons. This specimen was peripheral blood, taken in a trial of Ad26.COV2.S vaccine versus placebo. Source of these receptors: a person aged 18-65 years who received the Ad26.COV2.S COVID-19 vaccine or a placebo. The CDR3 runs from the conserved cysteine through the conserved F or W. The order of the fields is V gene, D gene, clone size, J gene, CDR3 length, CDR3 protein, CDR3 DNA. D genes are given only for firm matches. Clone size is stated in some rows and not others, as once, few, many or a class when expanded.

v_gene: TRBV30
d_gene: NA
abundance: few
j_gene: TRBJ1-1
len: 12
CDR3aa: CAWEGLNTEAFF
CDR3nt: TGTGCCTGGGAGGGGTTGAACACTGAAGCTTTCTTT

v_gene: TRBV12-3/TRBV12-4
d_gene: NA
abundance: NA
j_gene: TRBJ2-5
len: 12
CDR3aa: CASSRDSETQYF
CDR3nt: TGTGCCAGCAGCCGAGACTCAGAGACCCAGTACTTC

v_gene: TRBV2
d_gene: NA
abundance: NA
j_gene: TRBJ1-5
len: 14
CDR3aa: CASGRGTVDQPQHF
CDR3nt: TGTGCCAGCGGACGAGGAACGGTTGATCAGCCCCAGCATTTT

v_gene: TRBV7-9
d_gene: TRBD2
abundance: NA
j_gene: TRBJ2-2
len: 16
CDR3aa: CASSLALGLAAGELFF
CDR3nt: TGTGCCAGCAGCTTAGCGCTGGGCCTAGCGGCCGGGGAGCTGTTTTTT

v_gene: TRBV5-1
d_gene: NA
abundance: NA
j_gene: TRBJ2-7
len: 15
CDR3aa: CASSLGLATTYEQYF
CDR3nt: TGCGCCAGCAGCTTGGGCCTAGCGACAACCTACGAGCAGTACTTC

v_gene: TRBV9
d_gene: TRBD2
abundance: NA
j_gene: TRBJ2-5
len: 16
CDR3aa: CASSVSPTSGRETQYF
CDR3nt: TGTGCCAGCAGCGTGTCCCCAACTAGCGGGAGAGAGACCCAGTACTTC

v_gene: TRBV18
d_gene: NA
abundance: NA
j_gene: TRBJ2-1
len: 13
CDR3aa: CASGTDSYNEQFF
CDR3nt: TGTGCCAGCGGAACGGACAGTTACAATGAGCAGTTCTTC

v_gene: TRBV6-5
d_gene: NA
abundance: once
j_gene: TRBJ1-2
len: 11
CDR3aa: CASRTPRGYTF
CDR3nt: TGTGCCAGCAGGACCCCAAGGGGCTACACCTTC

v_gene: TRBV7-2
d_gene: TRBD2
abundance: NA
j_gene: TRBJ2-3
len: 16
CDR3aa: CASSPIASGGGDTQYF
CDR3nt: TGTGCCAGCAGCCCTATTGCTAGCGGGGGTGGAGATACGCAGTATTTT

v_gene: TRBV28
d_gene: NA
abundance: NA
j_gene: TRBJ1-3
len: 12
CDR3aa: CASDSGPNTIYF
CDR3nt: TGTGCCAGCGACTCAGGTCCCAACACCATATATTTT

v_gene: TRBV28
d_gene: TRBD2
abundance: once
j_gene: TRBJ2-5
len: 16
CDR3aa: CASSEGPGGLKETQYF
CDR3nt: TGTGCCAGCAGTGAGGGACCGGGAGGGCTAAAAGAGACCCAGTACTTC

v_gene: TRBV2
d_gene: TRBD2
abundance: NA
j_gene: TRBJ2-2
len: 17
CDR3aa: CASSEFHSGLADGELFF
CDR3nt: TGTGCCAGCAGTGAATTTCATTCGGGACTAGCAGACGGGGAGCTGTTTTTT

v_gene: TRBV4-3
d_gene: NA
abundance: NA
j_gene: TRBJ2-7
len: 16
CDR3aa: CASSQDRAGLAYEQYF
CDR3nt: TGCGCCAGCAGCCAAGATCGGGCAGGGTTAGCCTACGAGCAGTACTTC

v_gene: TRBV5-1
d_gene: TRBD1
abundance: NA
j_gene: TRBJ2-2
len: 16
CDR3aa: CASSSKDRDNTGELFF
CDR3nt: TGCGCCAGCAGCTCTAAGGACAGGGATAACACCGGGGAGCTGTTTTTT

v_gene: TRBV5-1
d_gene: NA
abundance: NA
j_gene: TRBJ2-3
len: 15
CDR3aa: CASSLVGTSTDTQYF
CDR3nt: TGCGCCAGCAGCTTAGTGGGGACTAGCACAGATACGCAGTATTTT

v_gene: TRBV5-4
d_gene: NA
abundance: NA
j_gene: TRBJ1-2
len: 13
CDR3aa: CASSPGQNYGYTF
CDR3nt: TGTGCCAGCAGCCCAGGACAGAACTATGGCTACACCTTC

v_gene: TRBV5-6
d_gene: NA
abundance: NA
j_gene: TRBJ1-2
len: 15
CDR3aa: CASSLVLGRGYGYTF
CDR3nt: TGTGCCAGCAGCTTGGTCCTGGGAAGAGGCTATGGCTACACCTTC

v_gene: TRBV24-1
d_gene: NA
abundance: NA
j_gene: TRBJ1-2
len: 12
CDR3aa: CATSDLDDGYTF
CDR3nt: TGTGCCACCAGTGATCTAGACGATGGCTACACCTTC

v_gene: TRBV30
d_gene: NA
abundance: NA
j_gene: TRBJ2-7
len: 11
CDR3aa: CAWTESYEQYF
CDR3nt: TGTGCCTGGACAGAGTCCTACGAGCAGTACTTC

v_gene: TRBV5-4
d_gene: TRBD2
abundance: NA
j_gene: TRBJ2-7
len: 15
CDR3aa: CASSGGLAGAYEQYF
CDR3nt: TGTGCCAGCAGCGGCGGACTAGCGGGAGCCTACGAGCAGTACTTC

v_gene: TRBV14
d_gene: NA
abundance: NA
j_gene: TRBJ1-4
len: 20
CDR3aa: CASSHQTLGGTERLNEKLFF
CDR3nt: TGTGCCAGCAGCCATCAAACCTTAGGGGGGACTGAGAGGCTTAATGAAAAACTGTTTTTT

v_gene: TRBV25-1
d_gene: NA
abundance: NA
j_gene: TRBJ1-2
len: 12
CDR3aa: CASSDPGYGYTF
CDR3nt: TGTGCCAGCAGTGATCCGGGCTATGGCTACACCTTC

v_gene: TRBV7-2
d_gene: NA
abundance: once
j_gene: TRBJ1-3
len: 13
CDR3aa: CASSLQPLVTIYF
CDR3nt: TGTGCCAGCAGCCTCCAGCCCCTAGTCACCATATATTTT

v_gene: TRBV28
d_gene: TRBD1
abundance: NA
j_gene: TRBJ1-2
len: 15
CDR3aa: CASSSPGQGDYGYTF
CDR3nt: TGTGCCAGCAGTTCTCCGGGACAGGGGGACTATGGCTACACCTTC

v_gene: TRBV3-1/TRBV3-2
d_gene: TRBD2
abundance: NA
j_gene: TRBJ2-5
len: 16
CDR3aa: CASSQGTRTRLVTQYF
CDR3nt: TGTGCCAGCAGCCAAGGCACCAGGACTAGACTTGTGACCCAGTACTTC

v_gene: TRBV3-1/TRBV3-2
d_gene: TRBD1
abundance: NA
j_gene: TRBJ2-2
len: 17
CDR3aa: CASSQVGKGAGTGELFF
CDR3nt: TGTGCCAGCAGCCAAGTTGGTAAGGGGGCAGGAACCGGGGAGCTGTTTTTT

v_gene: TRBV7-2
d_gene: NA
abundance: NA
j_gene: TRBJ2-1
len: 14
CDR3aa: CASSLERGYNEQFF
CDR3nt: TGTGCCAGCAGCTTAGAGCGAGGATACAATGAGCAGTTCTTC

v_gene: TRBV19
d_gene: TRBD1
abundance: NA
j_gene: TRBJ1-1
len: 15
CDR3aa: CASSPTDRGVAEAFF
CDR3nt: TGTGCCAGTAGTCCTACCGACAGGGGAGTCGCTGAAGCTTTCTTT

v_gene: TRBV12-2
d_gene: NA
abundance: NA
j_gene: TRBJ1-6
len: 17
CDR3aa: CASRVGIGSSYNSPLHF
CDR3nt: NA

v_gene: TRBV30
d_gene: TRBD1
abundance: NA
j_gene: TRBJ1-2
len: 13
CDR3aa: CAWFDRVSYGYTF
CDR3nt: TGTGCCTGGTTCGACAGGGTCTCGTATGGCTACACCTTC

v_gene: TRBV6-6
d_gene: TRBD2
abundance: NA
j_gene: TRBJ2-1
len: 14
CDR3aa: CASSESTSASEQFF
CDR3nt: TGTGCCAGCAGCGAGTCTACTAGCGCGAGTGAGCAGTTCTTC

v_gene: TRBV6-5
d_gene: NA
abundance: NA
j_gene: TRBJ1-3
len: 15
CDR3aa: CASSRQGFLGNTIYF
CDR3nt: TGTGCCAGCAGTAGGCAGGGGTTTCTGGGAAACACCATATATTTT

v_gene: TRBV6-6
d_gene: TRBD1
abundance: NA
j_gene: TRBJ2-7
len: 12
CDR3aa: CASRPQGGEQYF
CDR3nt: TGTGCCAGCAGACCACAGGGGGGCGAGCAGTACTTC

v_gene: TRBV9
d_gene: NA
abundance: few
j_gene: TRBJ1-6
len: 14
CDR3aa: CASSVGQANSPLHF
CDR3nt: TGTGCCAGCAGCGTAGGGCAGGCGAATTCACCCCTCCACTTT

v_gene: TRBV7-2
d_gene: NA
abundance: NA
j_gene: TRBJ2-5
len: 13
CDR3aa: CASSFRGQETQYF
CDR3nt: TGTGCCAGCAGCTTCCGGGGGCAGGAGACCCAGTACTTC

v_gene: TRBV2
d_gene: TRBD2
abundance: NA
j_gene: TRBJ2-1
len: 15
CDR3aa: CASSERAGGGNEQFF
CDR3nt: TGTGCCAGCAGTGAAAGGGCGGGAGGGGGGAATGAGCAGTTCTTC

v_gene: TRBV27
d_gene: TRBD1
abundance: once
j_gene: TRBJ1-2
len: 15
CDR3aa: CASSPDRGRVFGYTF
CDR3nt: TGTGCCAGTAGCCCCGACAGGGGGCGGGTGTTTGGCTACACCTTC

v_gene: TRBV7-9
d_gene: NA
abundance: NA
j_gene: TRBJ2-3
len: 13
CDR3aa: CASSYETGYTQYF
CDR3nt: TGTGCCAGCAGCTACGAAACAGGGTATACGCAGTATTTT

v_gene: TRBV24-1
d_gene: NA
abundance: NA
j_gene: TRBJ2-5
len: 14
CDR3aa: CATNQGTFQETQYF
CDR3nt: TGTGCCACCAATCAGGGGACTTTCCAAGAGACCCAGTACTTC

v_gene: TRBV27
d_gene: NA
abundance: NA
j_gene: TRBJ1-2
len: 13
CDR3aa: CASSRAPNYGYTF
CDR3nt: TGTGCCAGCAGTAGGGCACCTAACTATGGCTACACCTTC

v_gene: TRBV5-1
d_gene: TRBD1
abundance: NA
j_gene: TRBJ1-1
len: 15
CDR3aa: CASSSWTGTDTEAFF
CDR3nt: TGCGCCAGCAGCTCGTGGACAGGGACGGACACTGAAGCTTTCTTT

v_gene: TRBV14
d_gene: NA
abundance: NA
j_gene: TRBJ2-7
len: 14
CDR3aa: CASSQEAGGYEQYF
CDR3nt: TGTGCCAGCAGCCAAGAGGCAGGGGGGTACGAGCAGTACTTC

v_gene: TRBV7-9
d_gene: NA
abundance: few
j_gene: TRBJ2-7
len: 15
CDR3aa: CASSLVEGSSYEQYF
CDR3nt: TGTGCCAGCAGCTTAGTAGAGGGAAGCTCCTACGAGCAGTACTTC

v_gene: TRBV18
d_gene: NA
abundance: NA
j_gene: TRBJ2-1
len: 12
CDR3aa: CASSPVGGEQFF
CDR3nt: TGTGCCAGCTCACCCGTAGGAGGTGAGCAGTTCTTC

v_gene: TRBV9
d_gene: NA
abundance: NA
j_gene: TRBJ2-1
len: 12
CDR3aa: CASSGQHNEQFF
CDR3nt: TGTGCCAGCAGCGGCCAACACAATGAGCAGTTCTTC

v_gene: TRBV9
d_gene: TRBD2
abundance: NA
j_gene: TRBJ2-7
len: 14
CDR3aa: CASSKAGGSYEQYF
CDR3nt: TGTGCCAGCAGCAAAGCGGGAGGGTCCTACGAGCAGTACTTC

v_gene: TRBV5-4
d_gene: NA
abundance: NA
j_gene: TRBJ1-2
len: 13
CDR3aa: CASSLFHNYGYTF
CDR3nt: TGTGCCAGCAGCTTGTTTCATAACTATGGCTACACCTTC

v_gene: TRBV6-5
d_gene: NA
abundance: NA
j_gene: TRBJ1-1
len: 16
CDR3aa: CASSYGPRGSGTEAFF
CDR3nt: TGTGCCAGCAGTTACGGCCCCCGGGGTTCTGGCACTGAAGCTTTCTTT

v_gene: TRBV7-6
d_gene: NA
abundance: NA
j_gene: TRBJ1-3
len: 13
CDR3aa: CASSMGEGNTIYF
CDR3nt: TGTGCCAGCAGCATGGGAGAGGGAAACACCATATATTTT

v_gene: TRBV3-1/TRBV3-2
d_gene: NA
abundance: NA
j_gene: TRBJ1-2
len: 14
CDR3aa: CASSQDLTVYGYTF
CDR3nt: TGTGCCAGCAGCCAAGATTTAACAGTCTATGGCTACACCTTC

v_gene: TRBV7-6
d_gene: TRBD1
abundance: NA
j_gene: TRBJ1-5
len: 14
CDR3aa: CASSLADRAQPQHF
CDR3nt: TGTGCCAGCAGCTTGGCGGACAGGGCTCAGCCCCAGCATTTT

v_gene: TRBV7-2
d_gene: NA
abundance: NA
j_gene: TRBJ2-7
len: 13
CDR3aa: CASSLVKGREQYF
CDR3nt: TGTGCCAGCAGCTTAGTGAAGGGACGCGAGCAGTACTTC

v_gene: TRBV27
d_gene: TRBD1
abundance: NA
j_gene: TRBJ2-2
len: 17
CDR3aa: CASSPSPSRGRTGELFF
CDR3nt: TGTGCCAGCAGTCCAAGCCCGTCCAGGGGGCGTACCGGGGAGCTGTTTTTT